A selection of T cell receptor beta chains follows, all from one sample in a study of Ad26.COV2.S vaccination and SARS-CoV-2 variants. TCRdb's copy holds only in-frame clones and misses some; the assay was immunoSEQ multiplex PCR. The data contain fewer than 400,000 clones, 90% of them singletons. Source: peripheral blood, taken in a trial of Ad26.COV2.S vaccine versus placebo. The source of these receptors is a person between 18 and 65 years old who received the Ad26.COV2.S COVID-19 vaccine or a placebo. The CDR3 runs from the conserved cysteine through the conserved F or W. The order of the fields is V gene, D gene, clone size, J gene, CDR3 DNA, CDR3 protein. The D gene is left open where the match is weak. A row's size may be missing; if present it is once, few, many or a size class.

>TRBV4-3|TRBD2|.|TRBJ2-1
TGCGCCAGCAGCCAGGCGGGACTAGGAAGATACAATGAGCAGTTCTTC
CASSQAGLGRYNEQFF
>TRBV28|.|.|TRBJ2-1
TGTGCCAGCAGCACGGATGAGCAGTTCTTC
CASSTDEQFF
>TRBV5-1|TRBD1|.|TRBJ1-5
TGCGCCAGCAGCTTGGGGACAGGGGCAATTAGCAATCAGCCCCAGCATTTT
CASSLGTGAISNQPQHF
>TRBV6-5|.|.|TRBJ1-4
TGTGCCAGCAGTTACAGCGGCAGTGAAAAACTGTTTTTT
CASSYSGSEKLFF
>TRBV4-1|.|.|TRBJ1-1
TGCGCCAGCAGCCAAGAAGGAACAGTCATTGACACTGAAGCTTTCTTT
CASSQEGTVIDTEAFF
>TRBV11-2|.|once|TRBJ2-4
TGTGCCAGCAGCTCCCCGCCAGAGGGGGCCAAAAACATTCAGTACTTC
CASSSPPEGAKNIQYF
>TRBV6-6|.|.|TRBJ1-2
TGTGCCAGCAGTTACTCCCCGGGGGACTATGGCTACACCTTC
CASSYSPGDYGYTF
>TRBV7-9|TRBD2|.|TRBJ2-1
TGTGCCAGCAGCGTCCAAATGTACACCGGGACTAGCGGCTACAATGAGCAGTTCTTC
CASSVQMYTGTSGYNEQFF
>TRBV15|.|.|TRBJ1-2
TGTGCCACCAGCAGCCCCGCCCTGAAGGGGAACTATGGCTACACCTTC
CATSSPALKGNYGYTF
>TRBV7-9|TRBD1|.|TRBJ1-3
TGTGCCAGCAGCTCCCCCCGGACAGGGGCCCATATCTCTGGAAACACCATATATTTT
CASSSPRTGAHISGNTIYF
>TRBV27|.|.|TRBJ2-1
TGTGCCAGCAGTTTCATAGGATGGGATGAGCAGTTCTTC
CASSFIGWDEQFF
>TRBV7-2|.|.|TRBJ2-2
TGTGCCAGCAGACCACAGGGGAACACCGGGGAGCTGTTTTTT
CASRPQGNTGELFF
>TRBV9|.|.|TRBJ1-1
TGTGCCAGCAGCCCTTTGGACCTGAGGGCTTTCTTT
CASSPLDLRAFF
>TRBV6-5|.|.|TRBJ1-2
TGTGCCAGCAGGGAGGTAAATGGCTACACCTTC
CASREVNGYTF